The 27 T cell receptor beta chains reported below all come from one sample, sequenced in a study of T cell clones after liver transplantation. The repertoire was sequenced with immunoSEQ multiplex PCR; TCRdb's copy has only in-frame clones and lacks some. The profile shows roughly 67,000 clones, 80% to 95% of them singletons. Sample: CD4+ T cells from blood, taken approximately 27 months after liver transplant. All receptors come from a human patient who received a liver transplant. Part of the T cells may come from the graft donor.

The chain carries TRBV5-1 and TRBJ1-2; D is undetermined. This CDR3 region has 14 residues. V gave up 0 bases and J gave up 2 bases, with 8 bases separating them. CDR1 SGHRS and CDR2 YFSETQ come from the germline V gene. The chain's CDR3 is CASSLGADNYGYTF. The CDR3 DNA reads TGCGCCAGCAGCTTGGGGGCAGACAACTATGGCTACACCTTC.

The chain has TRBV4-2 and TRBJ2-5, with D possibly being TRBD2 (6 bases). The CDR3 is made up of 18 amino acids. Germline loops: CDR1 LGHNA, CDR2 YNFKEQ. V was cut by 2 bases and J by 3 bases, with 22 bases left in between. The CDR3 DNA sequence: TGTGCCAGCAGCCAATGGGGTCGGGCTAGCGCACAAGAAGAGACCCAGTACTTC. This codes for CASSQWGRASAQEETQYF.

This clone was found once. This chain joins TRBV12-5 and TRBJ1-3; no clear D gene. The V gene lost 4 bases and the J gene lost 0 bases, with 13 bases spanning the gap. Germline CDR1 and CDR2: LGHNT and FRNRAP. This CDR3 is built from 16 residues. Here the CDR3 reads CASGSRAPLSGNTIYF. The CDR3, as DNA: TGTGCTAGTGGTTCCCGAGCTCCTCTCTCTGGAAACACCATATATTTT.

V and J are TRBV5-1 and TRBJ2-5; TRBD2 agrees at 9 bases. The CDR3 runs 17 residues. Germline lookup yields CDR1 SGHRS and CDR2 YFSETQ. The J segment lost 5 bases and the V segment lost 2 bases, leaving 13 bases of the junction unmatched. The CDR3 coding sequence is TGCGCCAGCAGCTTACCTCGACTAGCGGCTTTGGGGGAGACCCAGTACTTC. Protein: CASSLPRLAALGETQYF.

This clone has a handful of counts. The chain is built from TRBV5-1 and TRBJ1-5, with a tentative D call TRBD1 (5 bases). The CDR3 sequence is 14 residues long. CDR1 SGHRS and CDR2 YFSETQ come from the germline V gene. Trimming cost V 0 bases and J 3 bases, with 7 bases left between them. CDR3 sequence reads: CASSLAGLNQPQHF. Here the CDR3 DNA reads TGCGCCAGCAGCTTGGCGGGGCTCAATCAGCCCCAGCATTTT.

Only a few counts were recorded for this clone. The chain combines TRBV19 with TRBJ2-7, with D unclear. This CDR3 has 13 residues. Germline V gene lookup returns CDR1 LNHDA and CDR2 SQIVND (reference sequence). With 3 bases removed from V and 2 bases from J, the gap between germline ends came to 8 bases. The CDR3 bases are TGTGCCAGTAGTATCCAAACTACCTACGAGCAGTACTTC. Protein product: CASSIQTTYEQYF.

This clone was observed once. V is TRBV28 and J is TRBJ1-1; D possibly corresponds to TRBD1 (5 bases). CDR3 length: 14 residues. Between the trimmed V and J ends, which lost 6 bases and 2 bases, there was a span of 13 bases. Germline V gives CDR1 MDHEN, CDR2 SYDVKM. CDR3 coding DNA: TGTGCCAGCAGCCGGACGGGACTTAACACTGAAGCTTTCTTT. Translating it yields CASSRTGLNTEAFF.

V and J are TRBV5-4 and TRBJ2-1; 7 bases agree with TRBD2. Germline lookup yields CDR1 SGHNT and CDR2 YYREEE (reference sequence). This CDR3 has 14 residues. V shed 1 base and J 3 bases; nucleotides not matched to a gene: 1. CDR3 coding DNA: TGTGCCAGCAGCTTGCCTAGCGGCTACAATGAGCAGTTCTTC. Its translation: CASSLPSGYNEQFF.

The rearrangement joins TRBV12-5 to TRBJ2-1, with TRBD2 identical over 11 bases. Germline trimming cut 5 bases from V and 5 bases from J; bases unmatched to any gene: 11. Germline loops: CDR1 LGHNT, CDR2 FRNRAP. The CDR3 runs 17 residues. The CDR3 region is CASGATTSGSRDNEQFF. The CDR3 coding sequence is TGTGCTAGTGGTGCGACTACTAGCGGGAGCAGGGACAATGAGCAGTTCTTC.

This clone was recorded a few times. The rearrangement uses TRBV15 and TRBJ1-1, with TRBD1 matching over 7 bases. Trimming cost V 0 bases and J 3 bases; bases outside gene matches: 4. Germline-derived CDR1 and CDR2 are LNHNV and YYDKDF (reference sequence). CDR3 length: 15 residues. This chain's CDR3 is CATSRDSGGDTEAFF. As DNA, the CDR3 is TGTGCCACCAGCAGAGATTCAGGGGGGGACACTGAAGCTTTCTTT. The full variable domain, with the rest looked up from reference TRBV15 and TRBJ1-1, is DAMVIQNPRYQVTQFGKPVTLSCSQTLNHNVMYWYQQKSSQAPKLLFHYYDKDFNNEADTPDNFQSRRPNTSFCFLDIRSPGLGDTAMYLCATSRDSGGDTEAFFGQGTRLTVV.

This CDR3 reads CASSISQGAYEQYF. DNA for the CDR3: TGTGCCAGTAGTATTTCGCAGGGGGCCTACGAGCAGTACTTC. The chain combines TRBV19 with TRBJ2-7; 7 nucleotides align to TRBD1. With 3 bases clipped from V and 2 bases from J, the junction kept 4 bases outside the gene matches. This CDR3 has 14 amino acids. Germline lookup yields CDR1 LNHDA and CDR2 SQIVND (reference sequence).

This clone was seen just once. Within the sample, other DNA sequences also encode this same CDR3. This chain joins TRBV2 and TRBJ2-5; D is undetermined. CDR1 SNHLY and CDR2 FYNNEI come from the germline V gene. The CDR3 consists of 11 residues. V was trimmed by 6 bases and J by 4 bases, leaving 6 bases between them. CDR3 amino acids: CASSAGETQYF. CDR3 nucleotides: TGTGCCAGCAGCGCCGGAGAGACCCAGTACTTC.

This clone was detected once. The V gene is TRBV11-2, the J gene TRBJ2-7; D is uncertain. This CDR3 is 14 amino acids long. Trimming removed 4 bases from V and 3 bases from J, with 13 bases in between. Looked up from germline, CDR1 is SGHAT and CDR2 is FQNNGV. The CDR3 DNA sequence: TGTGCCAGCAGCTCCCTATCTTCCTACTACGAGCAGTACTTC. As protein: CASSSLSSYYEQYF.

This chain connects TRBV19 to TRBJ1-6; 8 bases are shared with TRBD1. Germline V gene sequence: CDR1 LNHDA, CDR2 SQIVND (reference sequence). CDR3 length equals 16 residues. The V segment lost 5 bases and the J segment 5 bases; nucleotides outside the gene matches: 8. This CDR3 reads CASSSTQGANNSPLHF. The CDR3, as DNA: TGTGCCAGTAGTTCCACCCAGGGGGCGAATAATTCACCCCTCCACTTT.

This clone was observed once. The gene calls are TRBV7-2 and TRBJ1-5; tentatively, D is TRBD1 (6 bases). Germline CDR1 reads SGHTA; CDR2 reads FQGNSA. The CDR3 totals 14 residues. The V end was cut by 2 bases, the J end by 6 bases, with 11 bases between. The CDR3 sequence is CASSLRQAGQPQHF. CDR3 in DNA: TGTGCCAGCAGCTTAAGACAGGCGGGTCAGCCCCAGCATTTT.

V usage is TRBV6-1 and J usage is TRBJ2-5, with 10 bases fitting TRBD1. J was trimmed by 4 bases and V by 8 bases; bases with no gene match: 7. The CDR3 is 14 residues long. Germline CDR1 reads MNHNS; CDR2 reads SASEGT. CDR3 bases: TGTGCCAGCGCCCGGGACAGGGGTTTAGAGACCCAGTACTTC. This sequence encodes CASARDRGLETQYF.

Only one count was recorded for this clone. The chain employs TRBV7-2 and TRBJ2-3; possibly TRBD2 for D (5 bases). Germline V gene data show CDR1 as SGHTA and CDR2 as FQGNSA. Trimming cost V 6 bases and J 0 bases, with 13 bases left between them. The CDR3 loop spans 15 amino acids. The CDR3 sequence: CASRSSLASTDTQYF. The CDR3 DNA is TGTGCCAGCAGATCTAGCCTGGCTAGCACAGATACGCAGTATTTT.

The chain combines TRBV6-5 with TRBJ1-5, with a tentative D call TRBD1 (5 bases). Germline-derived CDR1 and CDR2 are MNHEY and SVGAGI. CDR3 length equals 15 residues. Trimming removed 5 bases at V and 0 bases at J, with 11 bases between. The CDR3 DNA follows: TGTGCCAGCAGTCGGGACCCCAATAGCAATCAGCCCCAGCATTTT. Translating it yields CASSRDPNSNQPQHF.

The V and J genes are TRBV4-2 and TRBJ2-2; D is uncertain. Per germline, CDR1 LGHNA and CDR2 YNFKEQ. Between the trimmed V and J ends, which lost 2 bases and 6 bases, there was a span of 10 bases. The CDR3 loop spans 14 amino acids. The DNA of the CDR3 is TGTGCCAGCAGCCAACCCGGAGTGGCCGGGGAGCTGTTTTTT. Encoded protein: CASSQPGVAGELFF.

The V gene is TRBV7-9, the J gene TRBJ1-1, with D maybe TRBD1 (6 bases). Trimming took 4 bases from V and 1 from J, leaving 10 bases between them. Germline loops: CDR1 SEHNR, CDR2 FQNEAQ (reference sequence). This CDR3 region has 14 residues. This chain's CDR3 is CASSSGVGNTEAFF. The CDR3 bases are TGTGCCAGCAGCTCAGGGGTTGGGAACACTGAAGCTTTCTTT.

The CDR3 spells CASRQGNTIYF. CDR3 bases: TGTGCCAGCAGGCAGGGTAACACCATATATTTT. This chain links TRBV28 with TRBJ1-3; a possible D gene is TRBD1 (5 bases). This CDR3 is 11 amino acids long. Germline CDR1 is MDHEN and CDR2 is SYDVKM. V was cut by 6 bases and J by 7 bases, with 7 bases left in between.

Here the CDR3 DNA reads TGTGCCAGCAGTCCATCCCCGGTTGTACATGGGACCCACAATGAGCAGTTCTTC. Residues: CASSPSPVVHGTHNEQFF. The chain uses TRBV9 and TRBJ2-1; D may correspond to TRBD1 or TRBD2 (5 bases each). This CDR3 contains 18 residues. CDR1 and CDR2 from the germline V gene are SGDLS and YYNGEE. V lost 5 bases and J 5 bases, leaving 26 bases between the germline ends.

The gene calls are TRBV5-1 and TRBJ1-1; TRBD1 is a possible D gene (6 bases). The CDR3 is 14 residues long. Germline assignment: CDR1 SGHRS and CDR2 YFSETQ. V was shortened by 9 bases and J by 4 bases, with 19 bases between the two germline ends. The CDR3 reads CATSNQQGSTEAFF. DNA of the CDR3: TGCGCCACCAGTAATCAACAGGGCAGCACTGAAGCTTTCTTT.

In its sample, this clone was seen once. V and J are TRBV11-2 and TRBJ2-1; weak D call: TRBD2 (5 bases). Germline-derived CDR1 and CDR2 are SGHAT and FQNNGV. The V gene lost 10 bases and the J gene lost 7 bases, with 11 bases spanning the gap. There are 11 residues in the CDR3. The CDR3 DNA is TGTGCCACCCTAGCTTCTAATGAGCAGTTCTTC. It codes for CATLASNEQFF.

The V call is TRBV4-1, the J call TRBJ2-7; D is perhaps TRBD1 (5 bases). Germline V gives CDR1 MGHRA, CDR2 YSYEKL. CDR3 size: 15 residues. V lost 3 bases to trimming and J lost 3 bases, with 15 bases between them. CDR3 sequence: CASSHSSQGLYEQYF. The CDR3 region has the DNA TGCGCCAGCAGCCATTCGTCCCAGGGCCTCTACGAGCAGTACTTC.

The rearrangement uses TRBV7-2 and TRBJ2-7; 7 positions match TRBD1. Trimming at V came to 3 bases and at J to 0 bases, leaving 5 bases not matched to a gene. Per the germline V gene, CDR1 is SGHTA and CDR2 is FQGNSA. The CDR3 sequence is 15 residues long. In DNA form, the CDR3 reads TGTGCCAGCAGCTTCTCCGGGACAGCCTCCTACGAGCAGTACTTC. This encodes CASSFSGTASYEQYF.

The chain couples TRBV7-3 to TRBJ2-2; possibly TRBD1 or TRBD2 for D (5 bases each). V lost 2 bases, J lost 0 bases, and 13 bases lay in between. The CDR3 loop spans 17 amino acids. Germline V gene data show CDR1 as SGHTA and CDR2 as FQGTGA. The DNA of the CDR3 is TGTGCCAGCAGCTTATCAGGGCTAGCAGCGAACACCGGGGAGCTGTTTTTT. Residues: CASSLSGLAANTGELFF. The full variable domain, completed using reference TRBV7-3 and TRBJ2-2, is GAGVSQTPSNKVTEKGKYVELRCDPISGHTALYWYRQSLGQGPEFLIYFQGTGAADDSGLPNDRFFAVRPEGSVSTLKIQRTERGDSAVYLCASSLSGLAANTGELFFGEGSRLTVL.